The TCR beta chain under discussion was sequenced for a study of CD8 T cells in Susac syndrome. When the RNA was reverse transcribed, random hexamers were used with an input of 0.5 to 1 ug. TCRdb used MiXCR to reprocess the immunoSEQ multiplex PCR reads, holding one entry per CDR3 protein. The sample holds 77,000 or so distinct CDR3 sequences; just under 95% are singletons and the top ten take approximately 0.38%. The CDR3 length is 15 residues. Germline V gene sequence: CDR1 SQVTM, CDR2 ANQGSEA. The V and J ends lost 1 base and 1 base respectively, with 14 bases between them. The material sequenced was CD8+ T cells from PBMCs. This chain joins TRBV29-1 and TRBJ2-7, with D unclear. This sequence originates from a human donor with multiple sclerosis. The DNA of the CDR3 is TGCAGCGTTGAAGGTTCAAAGGACGGGTCCTACGAGCAGTACTTC. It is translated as CSVEGSKDGSYEQYF.